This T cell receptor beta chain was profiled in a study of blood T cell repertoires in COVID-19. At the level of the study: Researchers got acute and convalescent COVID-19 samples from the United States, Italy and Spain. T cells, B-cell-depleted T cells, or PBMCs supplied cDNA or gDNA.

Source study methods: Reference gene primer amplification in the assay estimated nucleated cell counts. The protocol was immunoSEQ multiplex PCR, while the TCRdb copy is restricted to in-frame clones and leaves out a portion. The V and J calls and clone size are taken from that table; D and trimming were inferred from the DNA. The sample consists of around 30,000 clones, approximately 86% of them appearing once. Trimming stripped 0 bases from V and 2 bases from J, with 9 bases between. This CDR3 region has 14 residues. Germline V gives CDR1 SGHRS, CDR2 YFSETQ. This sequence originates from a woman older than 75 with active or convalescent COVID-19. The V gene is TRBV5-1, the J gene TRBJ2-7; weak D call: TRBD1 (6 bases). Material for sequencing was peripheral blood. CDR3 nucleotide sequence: TGCGCCAGCAGCTTGGTAGCAGGGGCCTACGAGCAGTACTTC. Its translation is CASSLVAGAYEQYF.